The clone carrying this TCR beta chain was recorded only once. The entry originates in a study of blood T cell repertoires in COVID-19. Turning to the study itself: Collection of acute and convalescent COVID-19 samples took place in the United States, Italy and Spain. PBMCs, B-cell-depleted T cells, or T cells were the source of the cDNA or gDNA that made up the material.

Authors' data handling: The authors estimated nucleated cell counts from reference gene primer amplification. The method was immunoSEQ multiplex PCR; TCRdb's version includes in-frame clones alone and lacks a portion of them. V and J calls and clone size are those listed in that table; D and trimming were worked out from the DNA. The data show some 44,000 clones, around 92% seen once. The V end lost 2 bases, the J end lost 2 bases, and 9 bases lay between the germline ends. There are 14 residues in the CDR3. Germline V gives CDR1 KGHSH, CDR2 LQKENI. The receptor's source is a human donor in a cohort sampled during active COVID-19. The sequenced sample consisted of peripheral blood. The chain employs TRBV18 and TRBJ1-1; TRBD1 might be the D (5 bases). The chain's CDR3 is CASSPDSSNTEAFF. Here the CDR3 DNA reads TGTGCCAGCTCACCAGACAGTAGTAACACTGAAGCTTTCTTT.